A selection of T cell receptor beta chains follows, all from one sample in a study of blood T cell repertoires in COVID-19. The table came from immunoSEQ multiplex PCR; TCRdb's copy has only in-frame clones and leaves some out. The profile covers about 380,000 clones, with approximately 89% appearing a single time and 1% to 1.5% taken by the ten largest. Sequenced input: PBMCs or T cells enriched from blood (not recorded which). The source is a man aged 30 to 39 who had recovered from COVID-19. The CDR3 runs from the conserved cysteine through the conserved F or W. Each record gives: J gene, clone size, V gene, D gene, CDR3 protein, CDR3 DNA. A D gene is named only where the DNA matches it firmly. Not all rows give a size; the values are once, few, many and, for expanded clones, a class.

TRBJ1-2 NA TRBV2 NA CASSDGPSYGYTF TGTGCCAGCAGTGATGGCCCCAGTTATGGCTACACCTTC
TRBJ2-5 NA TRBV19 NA CASSPTDQETQYF TGTGCCAGTAGTCCTACCGACCAAGAGACCCAGTACTTC
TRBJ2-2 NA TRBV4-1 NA CASSRTVLNTGELFF TGCGCCAGCAGCCGGACAGTTCTGAACACCGGGGAGCTGTTTTTT
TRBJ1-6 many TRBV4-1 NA CASSRTAYNSPLHF TGCGCCAGCAGTCGGACAGCCTATAATTCACCCCTCCACTTT
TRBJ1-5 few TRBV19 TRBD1 CASSIGRDRYNQPQHF TGTGCCAGTAGTATAGGCCGGGACAGATACAATCAGCCCCAGCATTTT
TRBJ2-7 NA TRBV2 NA CASASSYEQYF TGTGCCAGCGCCAGCTCCTACGAGCAGTACTTC
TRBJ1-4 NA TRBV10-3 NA CAISESPREREKLFF TGTGCCATCAGTGAGTCGCCCAGGGAACGGGAAAAACTGTTTTTT
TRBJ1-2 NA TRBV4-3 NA CASSQETGYGYTF TGCGCCAGCAGCCAAGAAACGGGATATGGCTACACCTTC
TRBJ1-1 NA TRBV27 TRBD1 CASRRQGGNTEAFF TGTGCCAGCAGAAGACAGGGGGGAAACACTGAAGCTTTCTTT
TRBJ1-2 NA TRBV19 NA CASSNQGYSYGYTF TGTGCCAGTAGTAATCAGGGGTATAGCTATGGCTACACCTTC
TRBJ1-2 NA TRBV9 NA CASSGPREPNYGYTF TGTGCCAGCAGCGGGCCTAGGGAGCCTAACTATGGCTACACCTTC
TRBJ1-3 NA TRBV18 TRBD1 CASSKPGQGSGNTIYF TGTGCCAGCTCGAAGCCGGGACAGGGTTCTGGAAACACCATATATTTT